This TCR beta chain was documented in a study of tumor and adjacent non-tumor tissue in lung cancer. Study-wide background: The cohort had about a dozen adenocarcinoma, 2 squamous cell and 1 small cell patients. General observations from the study: Higher tumor TCR diversity was associated with shorter survival.

No cell sorting was done before RNA was extracted from the tissue. With regard to this clonotype: The antigen remains undetermined. At one of its ends the junction is not consistent with the germline gene, which may arise from a read error.

The length of the CDR3 is 13 residues. Germline-derived CDR1 and CDR2 are SGHRS and YFSETQ. A modified ARM-PCR protocol with three rounds of nested PCR amplified TCRbeta. TCRdb redid the calling of the multiplex PCR reads with MiXCR, one entry per CDR3 protein. The sample records more than 120,000 distinct CDR3 sequences, about 71% being singletons. Sample: lung tumor tissue. The receptor's source is a man aged 55 to 69 with small cell lung cancer. V and J are TRBV5-1 and TRBJ1-1; D gene ambiguous. The CDR3 DNA reads as TGCGCCAGCAGCTTTAATGTCGGCACTGAAGCCTTCTTT. Translated, it gives CASSFNVGTEAFF.